Following are 32 T cell receptor beta chains from one sample sequenced in a study of T cell responses to AZD1222 COVID-19 vaccine. Libraries were prepared by immunoSEQ multiplex PCR; TCRdb keeps only in-frame clonotypes and omits some of them. The repertoire has roughly 70,000 clones, 70% to 80% of them found once; the top ten carry around 25%. Sequencing was performed on peripheral blood, taken on day 0 of MenACWY control vaccination. The source is an adult in good health.

As regards this clone: This sample includes further DNA sequences coding for the same CDR3. The chain is built from TRBV5-1 and TRBJ2-7; D not resolved. The V end was cut by 1 base, the J end by 0 bases, with 8 bases between. Germline CDR1 and CDR2: SGHRS and YFSETQ. CDR3 length: 14 amino acids. This CDR3 reads CASSLSGSSYEQYF. In DNA form, the CDR3 reads TGCGCCAGCAGCTTGTCGGGTAGCTCCTACGAGCAGTACTTC. The whole variable domain, remainder taken from reference TRBV5-1 and TRBJ2-7, is KAGVTQTPRYLIKTRGQQVTLSCSPISGHRSVSWYQQTPGQGLQFLFEYFSETQRNKGNFPGRFSGRQFSNSRSEMNVSTLELGDSALYLCASSLSGSSYEQYFGPGTRLTVT.

The chain couples TRBV4-2 to TRBJ2-1; D is tentatively TRBD1 or TRBD2 (5 bases each). CDR1 and CDR2 from the germline V gene are LGHNA and YNFKEQ. This CDR3 has 15 amino acids. V lost 0 bases and J lost 7, with 13 bases in between. Here the CDR3 reads CASSQERGVGNEQFF. CDR3 sequence (DNA): TGTGCCAGCAGCCAAGAGAGAGGGGTGGGGAATGAGCAGTTCTTC.

This clone was found a few times. V usage is TRBV28 and J usage is TRBJ2-7; D call uncertain. Deletions cut 6 bases from V and 0 bases from J, with 12 bases between. The CDR3 runs 14 residues. CDR1 is MDHEN and CDR2 is SYDVKM in the germline V gene. In DNA form, the CDR3 reads TGTGCCAGCAGCCGCTGGGCGAGCTCCTACGAGCAGTACTTC. This gives the protein CASSRWASSYEQYF.

The chain carries TRBV27 and TRBJ1-6, with 7 bases lining up with TRBD1. The CDR3 sequence is 19 residues long. Trimming took 6 bases from V and 4 from J; bases not matched to a gene: 18. Germline V gene sequence: CDR1 MNHEY, CDR2 SMNVEV (reference sequence). The CDR3 DNA follows: TGTGCCAGCAGGTTAACAGGGGAGAGTGGATCAGCGTATAATTCACCCCTCCACTTT. Encoded protein: CASRLTGESGSAYNSPLHF.

The rearrangement uses TRBV4-1 and TRBJ1-1; D unclear. Deletions cut 1 base from V and 1 base from J, with 4 bases between. This CDR3 region has 13 residues. Germline CDR1 is MGHRA and CDR2 is YSYEKL. CDR3 residues: CASSQARNTEAFF. The CDR3, as DNA: TGCGCCAGCAGCCAAGCCAGGAACACTGAAGCTTTCTTT.

This clone has a handful of counts. The sample contains more than one DNA sequence encoding this CDR3. The CDR3 reads CASSSQGYEQYF. CDR3 sequence (DNA): TGTGCCAGCAGCTCACAGGGCTACGAGCAGTACTTC. The gene calls are TRBV7-9 and TRBJ2-7; tentative D call: TRBD1 (6 bases). In germline, CDR1 is SEHNR, CDR2 FQNEAQ (reference sequence). The CDR3 is 12 amino acids. Trimming took off 4 bases at V and 3 bases at J, with 7 bases between the two ends.

The chain couples TRBV6-5 to TRBJ2-2, with D maybe TRBD2 (6 bases). Germline CDR1 and CDR2: MNHEY and SVGAGI. With 5 bases removed from V and 5 bases from J, the gap between germline ends came to 6 bases. This CDR3 is 12 amino acids long. The CDR3 DNA reads TGTGCCAGCAGTCGGGGGACCGGGGAGCTGTTTTTT. This codes for CASSRGTGELFF.

As regards this clone: A read error is possible here, since a much larger clone lies one base away. This chain connects TRBV7-2 to TRBJ2-3; D ambiguous. Trimming took 3 bases from V and 4 from J, leaving 2 bases between them. This CDR3 is 11 amino acids long. In germline, CDR1 is SGHTA, CDR2 FQGNSA. DNA for the CDR3: TGTGCCAGCAGCTTGGCAGATACGCAGTATTTT. Translated, it gives CASSLADTQYF.

The rearrangement links TRBV5-1 to TRBJ1-4, with D unclear. V dropped 2 bases and J dropped 2 bases, with 4 bases sitting between them. This CDR3 is 13 amino acids long. The germline V gene encodes CDR1 SGHRS and CDR2 YFSETQ. The CDR3 region is CASSLGTNEKLFF. Written as DNA, the CDR3 is TGCGCCAGCAGCTTAGGGACTAATGAAAAACTGTTTTTT.

This chain joins TRBV7-2 and TRBJ2-1, with D unclear. Trimming took 1 base from V and 6 from J, leaving 7 bases between them. The CDR3 consists of 13 residues. Germline CDR1 SGHTA, CDR2 FQGNSA. Here the CDR3 reads CASSLVPFNEQFF. The CDR3 nucleotides read TGTGCCAGCAGCTTAGTTCCCTTCAATGAGCAGTTCTTC.

The table lists this clone with a count of one. The chain is built from TRBV6-4 and TRBJ2-2; D unresolved. There are 16 residues in the CDR3. Germline V gene data show CDR1 as MRHNA and CDR2 as SNTAGT. V was trimmed by 3 bases and J by 2 bases, leaving 13 bases between them. CDR3 loop: CASSEPDPVNTGELFF. CDR3 nucleotide sequence: TGTGCCAGCAGTGAACCAGACCCAGTTAACACCGGGGAGCTGTTTTTT.

CDR3 sequence (DNA): TGTGCCAGCAGTGAGCCGGGACTAGCGCCTTACAATGAGCAGTTCTTC. This codes for CASSEPGLAPYNEQFF. The chain uses TRBV2 and TRBJ2-1; the match to TRBD2 covers 10 bases. The CDR3 is made up of 16 amino acids. Germline CDR1 SNHLY, CDR2 FYNNEI. Trimming at V came to 3 bases and at J to 4 bases, leaving 6 bases not matched to a gene.

The chain combines TRBV5-1 with TRBJ1-1; 11 bases align to TRBD1. V was pared by 4 bases and J by 10 bases, with 15 bases of the junction left unmatched. The CDR3 covers 16 residues. Germline V gives CDR1 SGHRS, CDR2 YFSETQ. The CDR3 DNA is TGCGCCAGCAGCCCCGGACAGGGGGCTGGTTCAGGTGGAGCTTTCTTT. Its translation is CASSPGQGAGSGGAFF.

This clone was detected only once. This chain connects TRBV27 to TRBJ2-3; TRBD2 matches 8 bases. The junction had 7 bases not matched to a gene; V was cut back by 2 bases and J by 0 bases. The CDR3 is 17 residues long. CDR1 and CDR2 from the germline V gene are MNHEY and SMNVEV (reference sequence). CDR3 DNA: TGTGCCAGCAGTTTAAATTCCGGGGGGGTTAGCACAGATACGCAGTATTTT. It translates to CASSLNSGGVSTDTQYF.

This sequence joins TRBV12-3 or TRBV12-4 and TRBJ1-4; possible D gene TRBD1, 6 bases. Trimming left V 10 bases short and J 8 bases short, with 17 bases between. There are 13 residues in the CDR3. The CDR3 reads CANGNRVDEKLFF. The CDR3 DNA follows: TGTGCCAACGGGAACAGGGTAGACGAAAAACTGTTTTTT.

This chain uses TRBV10-3 with TRBJ2-3; 10 bases align to TRBD2. CDR3 size: 17 residues. Unmatched junction bases numbered 5, after V lost 2 bases and J lost 0 bases. Germline V gene lookup returns CDR1 ENHRY and CDR2 SYGVKD. The CDR3 region is CAISEPGLAASTDTQYF. CDR3 sequence (DNA): TGTGCCATCAGTGAGCCCGGACTAGCGGCTAGCACAGATACGCAGTATTTT.

This chain joins TRBV7-6 and TRBJ2-6, with D unresolved. CDR3 length equals 15 residues. Germline CDR1 reads SGHVS; CDR2 reads FNYEAQ. V lost 4 bases and J 0 bases, leaving 7 bases between the germline ends. The CDR3 DNA reads as TGTGCCAGCAGCTCGCCGCCCTCTGGGGCCAACGTCCTGACTTTC. Its translation is CASSSPPSGANVLTF.

This sequence joins TRBV6-5 and TRBJ1-2, with D perhaps TRBD1 (5 bases). The CDR3 extends over 14 amino acids. Between the trimmed V and J ends, which lost 6 bases and 2 bases, there was a span of 13 bases. Looked up from germline, CDR1 is MNHEY and CDR2 is SVGAGI. The CDR3 nucleotides read TGTGCCAGCAGGCCGCTTGGGGGAAACTATGGCTACACCTTC. Translation gives CASRPLGGNYGYTF.

V is TRBV28 and J is TRBJ1-1, with a possible D match to TRBD1 (5 bases). This CDR3 has 12 amino acids. V lost 11 bases to trimming and J lost 1 base, with 11 bases between them. CDR1 is MDHEN, CDR2 SYDVKM, per germline. CDR3: CAWGKANTEAFF. DNA of the CDR3: TGTGCCTGGGGGAAGGCGAACACTGAAGCTTTCTTT. The full variable domain, in which reference TRBV28 and TRBJ1-1 provide the parts outside the CDR3, is DVKVTQSSRYLVKRTGEKVFLECVQDMDHENMFWYRQDPGLGLRLIYFSYDVKMKEKGDIPEGYSVSREKKERFSLILESASTNQTSMYLCAWGKANTEAFFGQGTRLTVV.

The CDR3 DNA reads as TGTGCCAGCAGTGAGGGGGCTGAGTATGGCTACACCTTC. Encoded protein: CASSEGAEYGYTF. The chain recombines TRBV6-1 with TRBJ1-2; tentative D call: TRBD1 (6 bases). This CDR3 contains 13 residues. The V gene's germline CDR1 is MNHNS and CDR2 SASEGT. Trimming took 3 bases from V and 5 from J, leaving 10 bases between them.

The chain recombines TRBV6-5 with TRBJ1-2; TRBD1 agrees at 9 bases. This CDR3 contains 15 residues. V lost 6 bases to trimming and J lost 8 bases; unmatched junction nucleotides: 13. The V gene's germline CDR1 is MNHEY and CDR2 SVGAGI. The CDR3 region has the DNA TGTGCCAGCAGGGGACAGGGAGGGGGTATTGTGGGCTACACCTTC. Amino acids: CASRGQGGGIVGYTF.

The chain links TRBV3-1 (or the pseudogene TRBV3-2) to TRBJ2-1; D remains ambiguous. CDR1 and CDR2 from the germline V gene are LGHDT and YNNKEL (reference sequence). Trimming took 6 bases from V and 0 from J, leaving 15 bases between them. The CDR3 runs to 16 residues. The CDR3 sequence is CASSLGPSSSYNEQFF. In nucleotides, the CDR3 is TGTGCCAGCAGTCTAGGGCCTTCGAGCTCCTACAATGAGCAGTTCTTC.

This chain joins TRBV7-8 and TRBJ1-2, with D tentatively TRBD1 (6 bases). The V gene's germline CDR1 is SGHVS and CDR2 FQNEAQ. The V gene lost 8 bases and the J gene lost 0 bases, with 13 bases spanning the gap. There are 14 residues in the CDR3. The CDR3: CASGGANTNYGYTF. The CDR3 DNA reads as TGTGCCAGCGGGGGCGCCAACACTAACTATGGCTACACCTTC.

V is TRBV9 and J is TRBJ2-2; D is perhaps TRBD1 (5 bases). The V end lost 4 bases, the J end lost 4 bases, and 8 bases lay between the germline ends. The germline CDR1 and CDR2 sequences are SGDLS and YYNGEE. The CDR3 consists of 13 residues. The CDR3 here is CASSKGVTGELFF. In nucleotides, the CDR3 is TGTGCCAGCAGCAAAGGGGTCACCGGGGAGCTGTTTTTT.

The rearrangement uses TRBV27 and TRBJ1-6; no clear D. This CDR3 region has 13 residues. V lost 6 bases and J lost 4, with 7 bases in between. CDR1 MNHEY and CDR2 SMNVEV come from the germline V gene (reference sequence). The CDR3 DNA is TGTGCCAGCAGGGCTTTGTATAATTCACCCCTCCACTTT. It specifies CASRALYNSPLHF.

This chain connects TRBV7-2 to TRBJ2-2, with D possibly matching TRBD1 (5 bases). CDR1 is SGHTA, CDR2 FQGNSA, per germline. V was clipped by 5 bases and J by 7 bases, with 17 bases between them. This CDR3 is 15 amino acids long. DNA for the CDR3: TGTGCCAGCAGCCAAAGTCAGGGCGTGGGCGGGGAGCTGTTTTTT. It codes for CASSQSQGVGGELFF.

The chain recombines TRBV11-1 with TRBJ1-1; D not resolved. This CDR3 spans 13 amino acids. The germline CDR1 and CDR2 sequences are SGHAT and FQDESV (reference sequence). V lost 3 bases and J 0 bases, leaving 5 bases between the germline ends. The CDR3 region is CASSLLMNTEAFF. CDR3 sequence (DNA): TGTGCCAGCAGCTTGTTAATGAACACTGAAGCTTTCTTT.

The chain links TRBV5-4 to TRBJ2-3; D may be TRBD1 or TRBD2 (5 bases each). Germline CDR1 SGHNT, CDR2 YYREEE (reference sequence). Trimming stripped 0 bases from V and 2 bases from J, with 10 bases between. This CDR3 comprises 15 residues. The DNA of the CDR3 is TGTGCCAGCAGCTTGGGGGGGTGGGACACAGATACGCAGTATTTT. Translated: CASSLGGWDTDTQYF.

The V and J genes are TRBV19 and TRBJ1-1; D is ambiguous. CDR1 and CDR2 from the germline V gene are LNHDA and SQIVND (reference sequence). V was trimmed by 6 bases and J by 7 bases, leaving 18 bases between them. The CDR3 loop spans 14 amino acids. The CDR3 DNA is TGTGCCAGTAGGGGAGACGGTCCTGGGGATGAAGCTTTCTTT. Its protein product is CASRGDGPGDEAFF.

The V call is TRBV11-2, the J call TRBJ2-2; TRBD1 aligns across 7 bases. The CDR3 totals 17 residues. Per germline, CDR1 SGHAT and CDR2 FQNNGV. Unmatched junction bases numbered 9, after V lost 5 bases and J lost 0 bases. The CDR3 bases are TGTGCCAGCAGCCCCGGGACAGCACTTACGAACACCGGGGAGCTGTTTTTT. Translated, it gives CASSPGTALTNTGELFF.

The chain is built from TRBV11-2 and TRBJ2-2; 7 positions match TRBD1. The CDR3 is 16 amino acids. Looked up from germline, CDR1 is SGHAT and CDR2 is FQNNGV. J gave up 4 bases and V 1 base, and 6 bases lay outside the gene matches. The CDR3 here is CASSLAPDRITGELFF. For the CDR3, the DNA is TGTGCCAGCAGCTTAGCGCCGGACAGGATCACCGGGGAGCTGTTTTTT.

This chain links TRBV20-1 with TRBJ1-1; D is unclear. The germline CDR1 and CDR2 sequences are DFQATT and SNEGSKA (reference sequence). V was trimmed by 3 bases and J by 5 bases, leaving 16 bases between them. This CDR3 comprises 14 residues. The CDR3 here is CSASWAGFGTEAFF. The CDR3 DNA reads TGCAGTGCTAGTTGGGCGGGGTTTGGGACTGAAGCTTTCTTT.